The 8 T cell receptor beta chains below were found in one sample sequenced in a study of blood T cell repertoires in COVID-19. Sequencing used immunoSEQ multiplex PCR; TCRdb keeps in-frame clones, though not all of them. This sample has about 270,000 clones, with roughly nine tenths found just once. The sequencing sample was made of peripheral blood. The source is a woman under 40 with COVID-19, enrolled during active disease.

The rearrangement links TRBV7-7 to TRBJ2-1; 9 nucleotides match TRBD1. The germline V gene encodes CDR1 SSHAT and CDR2 FNYEAQ (reference sequence). The CDR3 is 14 amino acids. V was clipped by 5 bases and J by 9 bases; unmatched bases: 8. CDR3 DNA sequence: TGTGCCAGCAGCCCACGGGACAGGGAGGCTGAGCAGTTCTTC. Encoded protein: CASSPRDREAEQFF.

The sample holds one count of this clone. This rearrangement joins TRBV28 to TRBJ1-6; D remains ambiguous. Between the trimmed V and J ends, which lost 5 bases and 14 bases, there was a span of 13 bases. The CDR3 runs 12 residues. CDR1 and CDR2 (germline): MDHEN, SYDVKM. The CDR3 here is CASSGPTLTLHF. The DNA for the CDR3 is TGTGCCAGCAGTGGGCCGACATTAACCCTCCACTTT.

The CDR3 is CASSQDKNTEAFF. The DNA of the CDR3 is TGCGCCAGCAGCCAAGACAAGAACACTGAAGCTTTCTTT. This chain links TRBV4-1 with TRBJ1-1; no reliable D call. The CDR3 sequence is 13 residues long. V was clipped by 0 bases and J by 1 base, with 3 bases between them. Germline loops: CDR1 MGHRA, CDR2 YSYEKL.

This chain links TRBV6-5 with TRBJ1-1; tentative D call: TRBD1 (5 bases). This CDR3 is built from 11 residues. Trimming pared 5 bases from V and 10 bases from J, leaving 11 bases between. Germline CDR1 and CDR2: MNHEY and SVGAGI. The CDR3 DNA sequence: TGTGCCAGCAGTCATAGGGGTCTAGCTTTCTTT. Its translation is CASSHRGLAFF.

DNA for the CDR3: TGTGCCAGCAGCCGAGGGGGGGTTGAGCAGTTCTTC. It codes for CASSRGGVEQFF. The chain combines TRBV3-1 (or the pseudogene TRBV3-2) with TRBJ2-1; D is possibly TRBD2 (7 bases). Looked up from germline, CDR1 is LGHDT and CDR2 is YNNKEL (reference sequence). Trimming shortened V by 4 bases and J by 9 bases, and 10 bases separated the two germline ends. CDR3 length: 12 residues.

The chain couples TRBV4-1 to TRBJ1-1; no clear D gene. V shed 1 base and J shed 5 bases, with 8 bases lying between them. The CDR3 extends over 13 amino acids. Germline CDR1 is MGHRA and CDR2 is YSYEKL. The CDR3 nucleotides are TGCGCCAGCAGCCAAGGTTCGGGGACTGAAGCTTTCTTT. Protein: CASSQGSGTEAFF.

This clone was observed a handful of times. The chain employs TRBV5-1 and TRBJ1-4; D remains unclear. CDR1 and CDR2 from the germline V gene are SGHRS and YFSETQ. CDR3 size: 14 residues. V was clipped by 2 bases and J by 7 bases, with 12 bases between them. The CDR3: CASSFSESGEKLFF. DNA for the CDR3: TGCGCCAGCAGCTTTTCCGAGTCCGGTGAAAAACTGTTTTTT.

This rearrangement joins TRBV24-1 to TRBJ2-1; 7 nucleotides line up with TRBD1. Germline loops: CDR1 KGHDR, CDR2 SFDVKD. Trimming cost V 4 bases and J 7 bases; bases outside gene matches: 12. The CDR3 consists of 16 residues. CDR3 sequence (DNA): TGTGCCACCAGTGACAACAGGGGTCCTCGCCGGAATGAGCAGTTCTTC. Protein: CATSDNRGPRRNEQFF.